This T cell receptor (beta chain) stems from a study of cytomegalovirus exposure and HLA in healthy donors. The study, taken as a whole, reports: Sequence variants that were highly shared formed a cluster that was likely a sequencing artifact. The classifier, whose performance was assessed in both the original and validation cohorts, reportedly diagnosed cytomegalovirus status with high specificity and sensitivity. A later examination showed that TCR association rates differed by HLA locus, with DRB1 most and HLA-C fewest. Most subjects' HLA-A and HLA-B alleles were reportedly predicted from TCR beta sequences.

Remarks on this clone: The antigen is not known.

The germline gives CDR1 MGHRA, CDR2 YSYEKL. CDR3 length equals 14 residues. Trimming at V came to 3 bases and at J to 3 bases, leaving 4 bases not matched to a gene. The PCR employed 60 Vbeta primers together with 13 Jbeta primers. The repertoire was sequenced with immunoSEQ multiplex PCR; TCRdb's copy has only in-frame clones and lacks some. The sample includes 100,000 to 150,000 clones, 80% seen only once; the top ten take around 3.6%. The sequencing input was PBMCs. The clonotype originates from a woman aged 40-49 years in good health and CMV-seronegative. The rearrangement joins TRBV4-1 to TRBJ2-7, with 8 bases aligning to TRBD1. The DNA of the CDR3 is TGCGCCAGCAGCCAGCCGGACAGGGACTACGAGCAGTACTTC. It is translated as CASSQPDRDYEQYF.